This T cell receptor (beta chain) appears in the sequencing data of a study of Ad26.COV2.S vaccination and SARS-CoV-2 variants. Study-wide background: The donor was enrolled in the Ad26.COV2.S arm of the COV1001 trial. Participants got Ad26.COV2.S intramuscularly, once or twice 56 days apart.

V dropped 0 bases and J dropped 0 bases, with 12 bases sitting between them. Germline lookup yields CDR1 SGHRS and CDR2 YFSETQ. The CDR3 totals 16 residues. Worth noting for this clone: Its antigen remains unknown.

Regarding treatment: roughly 19 received Ad26.COV2.S at low or high dose, single or two shots; several received placebo; per-sample allocation not given. Samples analyzed were those drawn on day 63 after the first vaccine or placebo injection. An Ad26 vector expressing Wuhan-strain SARS-CoV-2 spike constituted the vaccine. Sequencing used immunoSEQ multiplex PCR; TCRdb keeps in-frame clones, though not all of them. The sample yields more than 300,000 clones, roughly 86% seen once. Whole-study findings and limits: Spike-specific TCR breadth in vaccine recipients exceeded that seen in placebo recipients.

The TCR originated in a person between 18 and 59 years old who received the Ad26.COV2.S COVID-19 vaccine or a placebo. The chain is built from TRBV5-1 and TRBJ2-5, with D perhaps assigned TRBD1 or TRBD2 (5 bases each). The starting material was peripheral blood, obtained in a trial of Ad26.COV2.S vaccine versus placebo. This CDR3 is CASSLGWGNNQETQYF. CDR3 nucleotide sequence: TGCGCCAGCAGCTTGGGTTGGGGGAATAACCAAGAGACCCAGTACTTC.